This entry concerns a single T cell receptor beta chain. This sample is part of a study of blood T cell repertoires in COVID-19. Sequencing used immunoSEQ multiplex PCR; TCRdb keeps in-frame clones, though not all of them. The table includes 85,000 to 120,000 clones, 71% detected once. What was sequenced was peripheral blood. This clonotype was sampled from a human donor with acute or convalescent COVID-19. The donor label of this sample is uncertain.

CDR3 in amino acids: CASSLGLPYEQYF. Written as DNA, the CDR3 is TGTGCCAGCAGTCTGGGACTTCCTTACGAGCAGTACTTC. This chain joins TRBV12-3 or TRBV12-4 and TRBJ2-7; the D gene is possibly TRBD2 (6 bases). V shed 5 bases and J shed 4 bases, with 12 bases lying between them. The CDR3 consists of 13 residues.